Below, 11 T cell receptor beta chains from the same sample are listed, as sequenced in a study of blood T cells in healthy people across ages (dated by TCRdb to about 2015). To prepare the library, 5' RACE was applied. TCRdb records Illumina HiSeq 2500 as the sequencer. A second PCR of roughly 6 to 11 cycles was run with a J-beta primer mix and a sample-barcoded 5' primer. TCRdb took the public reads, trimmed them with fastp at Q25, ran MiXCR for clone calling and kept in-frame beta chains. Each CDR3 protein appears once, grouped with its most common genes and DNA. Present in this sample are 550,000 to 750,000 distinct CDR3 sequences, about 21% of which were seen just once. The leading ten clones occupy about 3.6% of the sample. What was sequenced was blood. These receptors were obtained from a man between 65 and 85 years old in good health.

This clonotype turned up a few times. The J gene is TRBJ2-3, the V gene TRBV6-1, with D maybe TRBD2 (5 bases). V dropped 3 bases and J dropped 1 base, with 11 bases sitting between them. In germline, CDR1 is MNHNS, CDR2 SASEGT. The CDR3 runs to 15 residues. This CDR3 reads CASSERAGGTDTQYF. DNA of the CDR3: TGTGCCAGCAGTGAGCGGGCAGGCGGCACAGATACGCAGTATTTT.

In DNA, the CDR3 is TGTGCCAGCAGTCGAGAGGGACGGAGAGTCTCTGGAAACACCATATATTTT. This encodes CASSREGRRVSGNTIYF. The chain links TRBV27 to TRBJ1-3; D is perhaps TRBD1 (5 bases). CDR3 length: 17 residues. Germline CDR1 reads MNHEY; CDR2 reads SMNVEV (reference sequence). V lost 5 bases and J lost 0, with 17 bases in between.

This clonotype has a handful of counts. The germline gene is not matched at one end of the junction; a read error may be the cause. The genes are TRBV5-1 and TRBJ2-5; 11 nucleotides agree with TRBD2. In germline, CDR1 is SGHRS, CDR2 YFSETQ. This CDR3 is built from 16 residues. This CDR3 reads CASNLGTSGGQETQYF. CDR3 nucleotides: TGCGCCAGCAACTTGGGGACTAGCGGAGGCCAAGAGACCCAGTACTTC.

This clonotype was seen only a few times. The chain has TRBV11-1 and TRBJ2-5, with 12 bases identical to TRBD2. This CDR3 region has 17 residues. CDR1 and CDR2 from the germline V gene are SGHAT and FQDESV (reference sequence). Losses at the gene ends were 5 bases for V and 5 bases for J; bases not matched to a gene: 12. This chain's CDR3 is CASSAERLAGVRETQYF. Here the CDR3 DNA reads TGTGCCAGCAGCGCGGAGCGACTAGCGGGAGTCAGGGAGACCCAGTACTTC.

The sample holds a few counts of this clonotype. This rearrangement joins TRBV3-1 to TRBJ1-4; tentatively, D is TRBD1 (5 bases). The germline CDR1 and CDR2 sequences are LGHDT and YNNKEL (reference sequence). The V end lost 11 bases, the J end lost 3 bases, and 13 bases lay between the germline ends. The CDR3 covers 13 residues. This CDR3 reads CASRGFSNEKLFF. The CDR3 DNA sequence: TGTGCCTCTCGGGGCTTCTCTAATGAAAAACTGTTTTTT.

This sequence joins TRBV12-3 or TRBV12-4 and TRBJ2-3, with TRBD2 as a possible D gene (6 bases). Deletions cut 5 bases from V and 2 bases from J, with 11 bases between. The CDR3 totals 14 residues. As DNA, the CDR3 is TGTGCCAGCAGTCATCGGGACTTCACAGATACGCAGTATTTT. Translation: CASSHRDFTDTQYF.

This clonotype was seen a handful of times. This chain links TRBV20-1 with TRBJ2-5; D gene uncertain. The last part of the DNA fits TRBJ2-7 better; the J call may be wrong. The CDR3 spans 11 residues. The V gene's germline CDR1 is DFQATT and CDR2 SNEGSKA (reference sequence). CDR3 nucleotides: TGCAGTGCTGGCCTGGGGTACGAGCAGTACTTC. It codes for CSAGLGYEQYF.

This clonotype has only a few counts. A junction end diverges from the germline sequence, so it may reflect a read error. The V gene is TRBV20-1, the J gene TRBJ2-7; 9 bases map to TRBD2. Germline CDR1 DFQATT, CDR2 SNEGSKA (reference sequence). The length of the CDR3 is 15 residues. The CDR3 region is CSAFPRGLATYKQYF. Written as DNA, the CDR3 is TGCAGTGCCTTTCCCCGGGGACTAGCAACCTACAAGCAGTACTTC.

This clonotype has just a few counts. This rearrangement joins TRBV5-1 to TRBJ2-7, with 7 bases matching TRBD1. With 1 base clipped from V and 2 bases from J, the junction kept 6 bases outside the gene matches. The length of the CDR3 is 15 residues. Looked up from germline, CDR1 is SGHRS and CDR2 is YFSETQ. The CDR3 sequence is CASSLNLGQPYEQYF. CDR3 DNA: TGCGCCAGCAGCTTGAATCTGGGACAGCCCTACGAGCAGTACTTC.

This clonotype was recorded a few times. The CDR3 region is CSGGAGSNEQFF. The CDR3 DNA reads as TGCAGCGGCGGAGCAGGCTCCAATGAGCAGTTCTTC. This chain links TRBV29-1 with TRBJ2-1, with no clear D. Germline V gene sequence: CDR1 SQVTM, CDR2 ANQGSEA. The V gene lost 7 bases and the J gene lost 6 bases, with 13 bases spanning the gap. The CDR3 is made up of 12 amino acids.

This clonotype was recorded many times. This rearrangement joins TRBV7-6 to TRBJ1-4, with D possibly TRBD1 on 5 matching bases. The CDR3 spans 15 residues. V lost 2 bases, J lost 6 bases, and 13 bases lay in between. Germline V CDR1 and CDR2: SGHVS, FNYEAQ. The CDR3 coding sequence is TGTGCCAGCAGCTTACAGGGACTCGGGGATGAAAAACTGTTTTTT. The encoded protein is CASSLQGLGDEKLFF. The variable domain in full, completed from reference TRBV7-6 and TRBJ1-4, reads GAGVSQSPRYKVTKRGQDVALRCDPISGHVSLYWYRQALGQGPEFLTYFNYEAQQDKSGLPNDRFSAERPEGSISTLTIQRTEQRDSAMYRCASSLQGLGDEKLFFGSGTQLSVL.